This T cell receptor (beta chain) appears in the sequencing data of a study of response to subunit inactivated influenza vaccine. V dropped 7 bases and J dropped 7 bases, with 8 bases sitting between them. The CDR3 extends over 12 amino acids. Study-level points and caveats: Authors suggested few new T cells are recruited by each seasonal influenza vaccination.

This clonotype has at least ten counts. The antigen is unknown. TCRdb ran MiXCR on the RT-PCR reads and lists one entry per CDR3 protein. The repertoire holds fewer than 600,000 distinct CDR3 sequences, with around 7.7% as singletons. The TCR was taken from a man between 45 and 75 years old who received an inactivated influenza vaccine. The chain combines TRBV12-3 or TRBV12-4 with TRBJ1-6; possibly TRBD1 for D (5 bases). Specimen: PBMCs from blood, collected roughly 24 months after vaccination. CDR3 protein: CASIGANSPLHF. In nucleotides, the CDR3 is TGTGCCAGCATCGGGGCAAATTCACCCCTCCACTTT.